Following are 25 T cell receptor beta chains from one sample sequenced in a study of blood T cell repertoires in COVID-19. Clones were sequenced by immunoSEQ multiplex PCR, and TCRdb holds only the in-frame ones, with some missing. This table holds roughly 200,000 clones, 85% found once. Sequenced material: peripheral blood. The receptor source for this set is an older woman with acute or convalescent COVID-19.

This chain uses TRBV9 with TRBJ2-1; perhaps TRBD2 as D (5 bases). V lost 5 bases and J lost 2, with 11 bases in between. Per germline, CDR1 SGDLS and CDR2 YYNGEE. The CDR3 covers 14 residues. As DNA, the CDR3 is TGTGCCAGCAGTCAAAGCGGTGCCTACAATGAGCAGTTCTTC. It codes for CASSQSGAYNEQFF.

This chain links TRBV10-3 with TRBJ2-7; weak D call: TRBD2 (7 bases). Germline V gene sequence: CDR1 ENHRY, CDR2 SYGVKD. The CDR3 length is 14 residues. Trimming shortened V by 0 bases and J by 7 bases, and 13 bases separated the two germline ends. The CDR3 loop reads CAISESGGGKEQYV. Written as DNA, the CDR3 is TGTGCCATCAGTGAGTCGGGAGGGGGAAAGGAGCAGTACGTC.

This chain uses TRBV5-1 with TRBJ2-1, with 11 bases fitting TRBD2. V shed 2 bases, J shed 0 bases, and the junction held 13 bases outside the gene matches. CDR1 and CDR2 from the germline V gene are SGHRS and YFSETQ. The CDR3 is 20 amino acids. CDR3 amino acids: CASSFPALGLADSSYNEQFF. DNA for the CDR3: TGCGCCAGCAGCTTCCCAGCCTTGGGACTAGCGGATAGCTCCTACAATGAGCAGTTCTTC.

The gene calls are TRBV7-9 and TRBJ2-6; D is possibly TRBD1 (6 bases). Trimming cost V 5 bases and J 0 bases, with 17 bases left between them. The length of the CDR3 is 18 residues. Germline assignment: CDR1 SEHNR and CDR2 FQNEAQ (reference sequence). The CDR3, as DNA: TGTGCCAGCAGCGGTTGGGGCAGGGGCTCCTCTGGGGCCAACGTCCTGACTTTC. It codes for CASSGWGRGSSGANVLTF.

This chain links TRBV4-1 with TRBJ1-2, with D possibly being TRBD1 (5 bases). The V gene lost 1 base and the J gene lost 6 bases, with 15 bases spanning the gap. The CDR3 sequence is 15 residues long. Germline V gene lookup returns CDR1 MGHRA and CDR2 YSYEKL. The CDR3 DNA is TGCGCCAGCAGCCAAGGGACGGGAGTAGGGGATGGCTACACCTTC. This encodes CASSQGTGVGDGYTF.

This clone was counted once. The genes are TRBV11-2 and TRBJ1-2, with a tentative D call TRBD1 (5 bases). V lost 0 bases and J lost 7, with 15 bases in between. Germline loops: CDR1 SGHAT, CDR2 FQNNGV. The CDR3 sequence is 15 residues long. This CDR3 is CASSLDNIRGSGYTF. The CDR3 region has the DNA TGTGCCAGCAGCTTAGATAATATAAGGGGCTCTGGCTACACCTTC.

The V call is TRBV25-1, the J call TRBJ2-1, with D maybe TRBD1 (6 bases). Trimming took off 5 bases at V and 5 bases at J, with 16 bases between the two ends. Looked up from germline, CDR1 is MGHDK and CDR2 is SYGVNS. The CDR3 is 15 amino acids. Here the CDR3 DNA reads TGTGCCAGCAGTTTAGGGGGATTAACAGACAATGAGCAGTTCTTC. Its translation is CASSLGGLTDNEQFF.

The chain links TRBV28 to TRBJ1-6; possible D gene TRBD1, 5 bases. The germline gives CDR1 MDHEN, CDR2 SYDVKM. The CDR3 consists of 15 residues. V dropped 6 bases and J dropped 1 base, with 10 bases sitting between them. The CDR3: CASRDDRSYNSPLHF. CDR3 bases: TGTGCCAGCAGAGATGACAGATCCTATAATTCACCCCTCCACTTT.

This clone came up a few times. V is TRBV19 and J is TRBJ1-2, with D perhaps matching TRBD1 (6 bases). Trimming removed 1 base at V and 7 bases at J, with 19 bases between. The CDR3 contains 16 residues. Germline values: CDR1 LNHDA, CDR2 SQIVND (reference sequence). The DNA of the CDR3 is TGTGCCAGTAGTATAGGGACAGAGCCCCGGCCTGGTGGCTACACCTTC. This gives the protein CASSIGTEPRPGGYTF.

The gene calls are TRBV14 and TRBJ1-1; 9 positions agree with TRBD1. V was pared by 4 bases and J by 11 bases, with 5 bases of the junction left unmatched. The CDR3 runs 12 residues. CDR1 and CDR2 from the germline V gene are SGHDN and FVKESK. CDR3 amino acids: CASSPWTGEAFF. CDR3 DNA: TGTGCCAGCAGCCCCTGGACAGGGGAGGCTTTCTTT.

The rearrangement links TRBV6-6 to TRBJ2-3; perhaps TRBD1 as D (5 bases). The CDR3 extends over 14 amino acids. Germline CDR1 MNHNY, CDR2 SVGAGI (reference sequence). V was pared by 6 bases and J by 2 bases, with 12 bases between. In nucleotides, the CDR3 is TGTGCCAGCAGGGCGACAGTTTTCACAGATACGCAGTATTTT. Translated, it gives CASRATVFTDTQYF.

This sequence joins TRBV7-9 and TRBJ1-1; D is unclear. The germline V and J ends were trimmed by 8 bases and 11 bases, with 12 bases remaining between them. The CDR3 covers 10 residues. Germline lookup yields CDR1 SEHNR and CDR2 FQNEAQ (reference sequence). Written as DNA, the CDR3 is TGTGCCAGCGCAGCGGAGAGGGCTTTCTTT. It encodes CASAAERAFF.

V and J are TRBV19 and TRBJ2-2; weak D call: TRBD1 (6 bases). The CDR3 has 12 residues. Germline CDR1 LNHDA, CDR2 SQIVND (reference sequence). Trimming stripped 5 bases from V and 9 bases from J, with 10 bases between. The chain's CDR3 is CASSLRGWELFF. The DNA for the CDR3 is TGTGCCAGTAGTCTCAGGGGTTGGGAGCTGTTTTTT.

This chain connects TRBV6-5 to TRBJ1-2; weak D call: TRBD1 (6 bases). Trimming cost V 6 bases and J 2 bases, with 13 bases left between them. The CDR3 runs 14 residues. Germline V lookup: CDR1 MNHEY, CDR2 SVGAGI. The CDR3 DNA is TGTGCCAGCAGCCCAAACACAGGGAACTATGGCTACACCTTC. It yields the protein CASSPNTGNYGYTF.

The V call is TRBV10-1, the J call TRBJ2-7, with 8 bases identical to TRBD2. This CDR3 contains 13 residues. Trimming at V came to 8 bases and at J to 2 bases, leaving 5 bases not matched to a gene. The germline V gene encodes CDR1 WNHNN and CDR2 SYGVQD (reference sequence). CDR3 region: CASSGGLPYEQYF. CDR3 bases: TGCGCCAGCTCGGGGGGGTTACCCTACGAGCAGTACTTC.

This clone is a singleton in its sample. The V call is TRBV7-2, the J call TRBJ2-1; TRBD2 aligns across 10 bases. With V trimmed by 6 bases and J by 5 bases, 10 bases remained unmatched. CDR3 size: 16 residues. Germline V gene data show CDR1 as SGHTA and CDR2 as FQGNSA. DNA for the CDR3: TGTGCCAGCAGTCTACTAGCGGGATATAAGAACAATGAGCAGTTCTTC. This gives the protein CASSLLAGYKNNEQFF.

V is TRBV6-5 and J is TRBJ1-5, with TRBD1 matching 9 bases. The CDR3 extends over 15 amino acids. Per germline, CDR1 MNHEY and CDR2 SVGAGI. Trimming removed 7 bases from V and 3 bases from J; junction bases left unmatched: 7. The CDR3 protein is CASTGTGPNNQPQHF. CDR3 sequence (DNA): TGTGCCAGCACGGGGACAGGGCCTAACAATCAGCCCCAGCATTTT.

In its sample, this clone was seen once. The chain combines TRBV19 with TRBJ1-2; D is possibly TRBD1 (6 bases). The CDR3 covers 11 residues. The germline V gene encodes CDR1 LNHDA and CDR2 SQIVND (reference sequence). V lost 7 bases to trimming and J lost 4 bases, with 7 bases between them. CDR3: CASKDSYGYTF. The CDR3 nucleotides are TGTGCCAGTAAGGACAGCTATGGCTACACCTTC.

J is TRBJ1-3 and V is TRBV12-3 or TRBV12-4, with no clear D. V lost 6 bases and J 5 bases, leaving 5 bases between the germline ends. The CDR3 has 11 residues. DNA of the CDR3: TGTGCCAGCAGACTCAGAAACACCATATATTTT. It translates to CASRLRNTIYF.

This clone was counted once. The rearrangement uses TRBV27 and TRBJ2-1; 9 bases match TRBD2. The CDR3 runs to 18 residues. J gave up 0 bases and V 3 bases, and 9 bases lay outside the gene matches. Germline V CDR1 and CDR2: MNHEY, SMNVEV (reference sequence). DNA of the CDR3: TGTGCCAGCAGTTTTCCTGCGGGAGGGCCGGGCTCCTACAATGAGCAGTTCTTC. It specifies CASSFPAGGPGSYNEQFF.

The chain joins TRBV9 to TRBJ1-1; D perhaps matches TRBD1 (5 bases). The germline gives CDR1 SGDLS, CDR2 YYNGEE. V was trimmed by 0 bases and J by 1 base, leaving 13 bases between them. There are 16 residues in the CDR3. The CDR3, as DNA: TGTGCCAGCAGCGTAGGGTCCGATGGGGCGAACACTGAAGCTTTCTTT. It translates to CASSVGSDGANTEAFF. The full variable domain, with the rest looked up from reference TRBV9 and TRBJ1-1, is DSGVTQTPKHLITATGQRVTLRCSPRSGDLSVYWYQQSLDQGLQFLIQYYNGEERAKGNILERFSAQQFPDLHSELNLSSLELGDSALYFCASSVGSDGANTEAFFGQGTRLTVV.

The CDR3 coding sequence is TGTGCCAGCGGGAGGACGGGACTCTACGAGCAGTACTTC. Translating gives CASGRTGLYEQYF. The rearrangement uses TRBV6-5 and TRBJ2-7, with D possibly matching TRBD2 (6 bases). The germline CDR1 and CDR2 sequences are MNHEY and SVGAGI. Trimming left V 8 bases short and J 3 bases short, with 14 bases between. The CDR3 is 13 amino acids.

This rearrangement joins TRBV6-5 to TRBJ1-3; 7 nucleotides match TRBD1. The germline V gene has CDR1 MNHEY and CDR2 SVGAGI. J was trimmed by 4 bases and V by 5 bases; bases with no gene match: 5. The CDR3 covers 14 residues. CDR3 nucleotide sequence: TGTGCCAGCAGTAGGGGGCCGGGGGGAAACACCATATATTTT. It specifies CASSRGPGGNTIYF.

This clone was detected only a few times. The same CDR3 also results from other DNA sequences found in this sample. V usage is TRBV3-1 (or the pseudogene TRBV3-2) and J usage is TRBJ1-2; tentatively, D is TRBD1 (5 bases). The CDR3 totals 13 residues. V lost 4 bases and J 7 bases, leaving 13 bases between the germline ends. In germline, CDR1 is LGHDT, CDR2 YNNKEL (reference sequence). The CDR3 spells CASSRDSAGGYTF. The CDR3 nucleotides read TGTGCCAGCAGCCGGGACTCCGCGGGTGGCTACACCTTC.

The genes are TRBV7-2 and TRBJ1-2; 8 bases are a match to TRBD1. The V segment lost 5 bases and the J segment 4 bases; nucleotides outside the gene matches: 6. Germline V gene data show CDR1 as SGHTA and CDR2 as FQGNSA. CDR3 length equals 14 residues. The CDR3 DNA reads as TGTGCCAGCAGCGGAGGGGGACAGGCCTATGGCTACACCTTC. This encodes CASSGGGQAYGYTF.